These T cell receptor beta chains were read from a single sample in a study of long-term antiretroviral therapy in people with HIV. Generated by immunoSEQ multiplex PCR, the TCRdb table keeps only in-frame clones and is missing some. Counted here are approximately 30,000 clones, 95% to 98% occurring once; the ten biggest clones make up approximately 2%. The source material was unsorted PBMCs, sampled 7.6 years after starting antiretroviral therapy. Source of these receptors: a man aged 30-40 years with HIV. Each CDR3 is given with its conserved first and last residue. A D gene is named only where the DNA matches it firmly.

TRBJ1-2 TRBV29-1 - CSVLDYGYTF TGCAGCGTTCTGGACTATGGCTACACCTTC
TRBJ1-1 TRBV6-5 - CASSYESMNTEAFF TGTGCCAGCAGTTACGAGTCGATGAACACTGAAGCTTTCTTT
TRBJ2-7 TRBV28 - CASSHLSSYEQYF TGTGCCAGCAGTCACTTATCGTCATACGAGCAGTACTTC
TRBJ2-1 TRBV9 TRBD2 CASSSSSGNNEQFF TGTGCCAGCAGCAGCTCTAGCGGAAACAATGAGCAGTTCTTC
TRBJ1-2 TRBV4-1 TRBD1 CASSPPGGFGYTF TGCGCCAGCAGCCCCCCAGGGGGGTTTGGCTACACCTTC
TRBJ1-2 TRBV5-1 - CASSLGLQVGYGYTF TGCGCCAGCAGCTTGGGGCTCCAGGTGGGATATGGCTACACCTTC
TRBJ2-7 TRBV13 - CASSLAEPSYEQYF TGTGCCAGCAGCTTAGCGGAGCCCTCCTACGAGCAGTACTTC
TRBJ2-1 TRBV5-1 - CASSLRGDEQFF TGCGCCAGCAGCTTGCGCGGCGATGAGCAGTTCTTC
TRBJ1-1 TRBV5-6 - CASSFGGYTEAFF TGTGCCAGCAGCTTTGGGGGTTACACTGAAGCTTTCTTT
TRBJ1-1 TRBV30 - CAWAPGAEAFF TGTGCCTGGGCCCCGGGCGCTGAAGCTTTCTTT
TRBJ2-7 TRBV27 TRBD1 CASSPLDRTMYEQYF TGTGCCAGCAGTCCGTTGGACAGGACAATGTACGAGCAGTACTTC
TRBJ2-7 TRBV4-1 - CASSQDEVDEQYF TGCGCCAGCAGCCAAGATGAAGTCGACGAGCAGTACTTC
TRBJ2-7 TRBV19 - CASSWTDSYEQYF TGTGCCAGTAGTTGGACAGATTCCTACGAGCAGTACTTC
TRBJ2-1 TRBV4-2 TRBD2 CASSQVTRGTSGYNEQFF TGTGCCAGCAGCCAAGTAACCCGGGGGACTAGCGGGTACAATGAGCAGTTCTTC
TRBJ2-1 TRBV6-5 - CASSPLSYNEQFF TGTGCCAGCAGCCCTTTGTCCTACAATGAGCAGTTCTTC
TRBJ1-1 TRBV4-3 - CASSPRGGTEAFF TGCGCCAGCAGTCCCCGGGGCGGGACTGAAGCTTTCTTT
TRBJ2-5 TRBV2 - CASSEAETQYF TGTGCCAGCAGTGAGGCGGAGACCCAGTACTTC
TRBJ1-5 TRBV28 - CASSLEGSSNQPQHF TGTGCCAGCAGTTTAGAAGGGAGCAGCAATCAGCCCCAGCATTTT
TRBJ2-3 TRBV25-1 - CASSEHSTDTQYF TGTGCCAGCAGTGAGCATAGCACAGATACGCAGTATTTT
TRBJ1-5 TRBV5-5 - CASSISPSLAQPQHF TGTGCCAGCAGCATTAGCCCCTCCCTCGCCCAGCCCCAGCATTTT
TRBJ2-4 TRBV7-8 TRBD1 CASSILTGQSLIQYF TGTGCCAGCAGCATTCTCACGGGACAGTCGCTCATTCAGTACTTC
TRBJ1-4 TRBV19 TRBD1 CASSITGENGEKLFF TGTGCCAGTAGTATAACAGGGGAGAATGGTGAAAAACTGTTTTTT
TRBJ2-5 TRBV2 - CASIPRATGWETQYF TGTGCCAGCATACCCCGGGCCACAGGCTGGGAGACCCAGTACTTC
TRBJ1-1 TRBV6-6 - CASSATPGDTEAFF TGTGCCAGCAGTGCGACTCCAGGGGACACTGAAGCTTTCTTT
TRBJ1-2 TRBV6-6 - CASSPSSGVGYGYTF TGTGCCAGCAGCCCCAGCTCAGGGGTTGGCTATGGCTACACCTTC
TRBJ2-5 TRBV2 - CASRGTETQYF TGTGCCAGCCGGGGAACAGAGACCCAGTACTTC
TRBJ2-2 TRBV5-1 TRBD2 CASSLVLAEYTGELFF TGCGCCAGCAGCTTGGTCCTAGCGGAATACACCGGGGAGCTGTTTTTT
TRBJ2-3 TRBV9 TRBD2 CASSVSGSSSDTQYF TGTGCCAGCAGCGTAAGCGGGAGCAGCTCAGATACGCAGTATTTT
TRBJ1-6 TRBV28 - CASSTYTGSYNSPLHF TGTGCCAGCAGTACCTACACCGGCTCCTATAATTCACCCCTCCACTTT
TRBJ2-7 TRBV2 - CASSVLGGSYEQYF TGTGCCAGCAGTGTGTTGGGTGGGAGCTACGAGCAGTACTTC
TRBJ2-7 TRBV30 - CAWSVLASRENEQYF TGTGCCTGGAGTGTACTGGCCTCTCGGGAGAACGAGCAGTACTTC
TRBJ2-1 TRBV4-1 TRBD2 CASSQALRGSSYNEQFF TGCGCCAGCAGCCAAGCTCTGCGGGGGAGCTCCTACAATGAGCAGTTCTTC
TRBJ1-5 TRBV19 - CASSIAGMQPQHF TGTGCCAGTAGTATTGCGGGGATGCAGCCCCAGCATTTT
TRBJ2-1 TRBV7-2 - CASSQGLLNEQFF TGTGCCAGCAGCCAGGGACTCTTGAATGAGCAGTTCTTC
TRBJ2-7 TRBV6-1 TRBD1 CASSAGAGGIYEQYF TGTGCCAGCAGTGCTGGCGCAGGGGGCATCTACGAGCAGTACTTC
TRBJ2-1 TRBV21-1 - CASSALPLGTGTEEQFF TGTGCCAGCAGCGCCCTCCCCCTGGGAACCGGGACCGAGGAGCAGTTCTTC
TRBJ2-3 TRBV14 - CASSQGVRVRGDTQYF TGTGCCAGCAGCCAGGGAGTGAGGGTTAGGGGAGATACGCAGTATTTT
TRBJ1-5 TRBV5-1 TRBD1 CASSLTGDGQPQHF TGCGCCAGCAGCCTGACAGGGGATGGGCAGCCCCAGCATTTT
TRBJ2-7 TRBV25-1 - CASSVSYEQYF TGTGCCAGCAGTGTGAGCTACGAGCAGTACTTC
TRBJ1-1 TRBV1 - CTSSKPHPGGGSNTEAFF TGCACCAGCAGTAAACCTCACCCAGGGGGGGGGAGCAACACTGAAGCTTTCTTT
TRBJ2-3 TRBV20-1 - CSAILRGGEYF TGCAGTGCCATCCTAAGAGGCGGGGAGTATTTT
TRBJ1-1 TRBV25-1 - CASSDLGEGNTEAFF TGTGCCAGCAGTGACCTGGGTGAGGGGAACACTGAAGCTTTCTTT
TRBJ2-5 TRBV11-2 - CASSNGRVAETQYF TGTGCCAGCAGCAATGGACGGGTTGCGGAGACCCAGTACTTC